This T cell receptor beta chain was sequenced for a study of CD8 T cells in Susac syndrome. Study details: At the time of blood draw, patients with Susac syndrome were therapy-naive, receiving corticosteroids, or receiving intravenous immunoglobulin alone.

Random-hexamer reverse transcription was applied to about 0.45 to 1 ug RNA. The CDR3 of TCR beta was amplified by immunoSEQ multiplex PCR across 54 Vbeta and 13 Jbeta. Each CDR3 protein gets one entry after TCRdb re-called the immunoSEQ multiplex PCR reads with MiXCR. The sample holds under 200,000 distinct CDR3 sequences, 85% to 95% seen once. Concerning this clonotype itself: What it binds is not known.

Germline V lookup: CDR1 SGHVS, CDR2 FQNEAQ. CDR3 length: 14 residues. Trimming left V 5 bases short and J 5 bases short, with 15 bases between. Study observations and caveats: There was no clonal expansion in the CD4+ T cell repertoires of Susac syndrome.

The chain has TRBV7-8 and TRBJ1-2; D unresolved. Input material: CD4+ T cells from PBMCs. This TCR came from a human donor with Susac syndrome. Written as DNA, the CDR3 is TGTGCCAGCAGCCCCAGGACGGCCAGTTATGGCTACACCTTC. This gives the protein CASSPRTASYGYTF.